The rows below give T cell receptor beta chains drawn from one sample of a study of cytomegalovirus exposure and HLA in healthy donors. The table came from immunoSEQ multiplex PCR; TCRdb's copy has only in-frame clones and leaves some out. The data show roughly 100,000 clones, 70% to 75% seen once. The sample comprised PBMCs. The receptor source for this set is a man aged 40-49 years in good health and CMV-seronegative. Each CDR3 is given with its conserved first and last residue.

v_gene | CDR3aa
TRBV9 | CASSGQSGSETQYF
TRBV7-2 | CASSPGQTYGYTF
TRBV6-1 | CVSRKRTATGSPLHF
TRBV15 | CATSREQYGYTF
TRBV4-2 | CASSQDTGVSGANVLTF
TRBV6-5 | CASRPLEVQETQYF
TRBV6-5 | CASSYSRGTYEQYF
TRBV6-6 | CATEGTYEQYF
TRBV29-1 | CSVGAGPYEQYF
TRBV27 | CASSPHPGLAGGKETQYF
TRBV10-3 | CAISESLPSGNEKLFF
TRBV21-1 | CASSKALDCGAFF
TRBV19 | CASSITGHNTGELFF
TRBV9 | CASSGRDREIISYGYTF
TRBV20-1 | CSARDVDSHAF
TRBV6-5 | CASSYSRTSGETQYF
TRBV6-5 | CASSLSSWAGELFF
TRBV18 | CASSPTDTQAAQYF
TRBV7-2 | CASSNPRGSTNEKLFF
TRBV11-1 | CASSTLASGSTDTQYF
TRBV27 | CASSLGSQETQYF
TRBV2 | CASSGQGVYGYTF
TRBV4-3 | CASSRTGFYGYTF
TRBV2 | CASNRGGAYEQYF
TRBV5-4 | CASSLGQGDEQYF
TRBV2 | CASLLAGDSYEQYF
TRBV11-2 | CASSLEGQGKAFF
TRBV4-2 | CASSQDLKYGEQYF
TRBV30 | CAGRDRGSHEQYF
TRBV29-1 | CSVALRGPRGEAFF
TRBV6-5 | CASSYSGGTVNYGYTF
TRBV5-5 | CASSRPGQGADEQYF
TRBV7-2 | CASSLRLKQTTNEKLFF
TRBV27 | CASSLLTGQAGYTF
TRBV6-1 | CASWRGGYEQYF
TRBV7-6 | CASSLAGSDTEAFF
TRBV11-2 | CASSLERGIGEQYF
TRBV5-1 | CASSLVPDMDRVRELFF
TRBV7-9 | CASSARGQSTDTQYF
TRBV29-1 | CSVEVFASNEKLFF
TRBV5-1 | CASSIVGRGVTNEKLFF